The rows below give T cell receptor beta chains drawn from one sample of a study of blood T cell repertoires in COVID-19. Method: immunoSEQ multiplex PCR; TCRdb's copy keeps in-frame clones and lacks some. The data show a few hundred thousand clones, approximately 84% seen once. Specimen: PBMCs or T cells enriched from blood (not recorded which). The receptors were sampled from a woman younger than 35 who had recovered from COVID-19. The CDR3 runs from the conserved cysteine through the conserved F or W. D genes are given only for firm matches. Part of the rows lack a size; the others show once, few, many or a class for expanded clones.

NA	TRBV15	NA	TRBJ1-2	TGTGCCACCAGCGATGGGCAGGACTATGGCTACACCTTC	CATSDGQDYGYTF
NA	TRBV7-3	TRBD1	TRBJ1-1	TGTGCCAGCAGCGCCTTACAGGGGTCCGAAGCTTTCTTT	CASSALQGSEAFF
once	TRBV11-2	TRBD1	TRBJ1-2	TGTGCCAGCAGCCCACAGGGGGCGGGGAACTATGGCTACACCTTC	CASSPQGAGNYGYTF
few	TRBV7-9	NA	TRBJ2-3	TGTGCCAGCAGCTTAGACAGGGTTTTCACAGATACGCAGTATTTT	CASSLDRVFTDTQYF
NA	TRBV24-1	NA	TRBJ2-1	TGTGCCACCAGTGACTTCGACAGCAGCTCCTACAATGAGCAGTTCTTC	CATSDFDSSSYNEQFF
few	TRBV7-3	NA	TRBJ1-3	TGTGCCAGCAGCCCCCGCCGCGTTCTCCACCTCTCTGGAAACACCATATATTTT	CASSPRRVLHLSGNTIYF
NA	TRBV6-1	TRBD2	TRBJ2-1	TGTGCCAGCAGTGAAGATGGACTAGCGGGGGGCGGGAATGAGCAGTTCTTC	CASSEDGLAGGGNEQFF
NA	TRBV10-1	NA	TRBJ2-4	TGCGCCAGCAGTCCCGACAGGGCCAAAAACATTCAGTACTTC	CASSPDRAKNIQYF
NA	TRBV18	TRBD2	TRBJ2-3	TGTGCCAGCTCACCCTCAGCGGGAGTGGTAGATACGCAGTATTTT	CASSPSAGVVDTQYF
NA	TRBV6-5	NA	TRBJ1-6	TGTGCCACCCTCAGGGCGGAATCCTATAATTCACCCCTCCACTTT	CATLRAESYNSPLHF
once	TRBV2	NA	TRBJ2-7	TGTGCCAGCAGTCGGACAGCCTACGAGCAGTACTTC	CASSRTAYEQYF
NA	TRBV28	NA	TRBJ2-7	TGTGCCAGCAGTTTATTGGGGCTCTACGAGCAGTACTTC	CASSLLGLYEQYF
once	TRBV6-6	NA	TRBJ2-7	TGTGCCAGCAGGGCGGAGGCAGCCGAGCAGTACTTC	CASRAEAAEQYF
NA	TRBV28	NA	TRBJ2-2	TGTGCCAGCAGTTTATGGGCAGATAACACCGGGGAGCTGTTTTTT	CASSLWADNTGELFF
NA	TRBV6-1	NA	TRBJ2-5	TGTGCCAGCAGTGATAACAGGATGGGGGAGACCCAGTACTTC	CASSDNRMGETQYF
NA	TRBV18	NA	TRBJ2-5	TGTGCCAGCTCAGGGGGGACGGGAGAGACCCAGTACTTC	CASSGGTGETQYF
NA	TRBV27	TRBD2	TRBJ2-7	TGTGCCAGCAGCCGATGGGGAGGGGACGAGCAGTACTTC	CASSRWGGDEQYF
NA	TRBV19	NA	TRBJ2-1	TGTGCCAGTAGTTCTCCCCTGCGGGGACCTCAATATGATGAGCAGTTCTTC	CASSSPLRGPQYDEQFF
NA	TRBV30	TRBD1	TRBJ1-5	TGTGCCTGGGACAGGGGGCCTTATCAGCCCCAGCATTTT	CAWDRGPYQPQHF
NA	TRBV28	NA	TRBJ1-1	TGTGCCAGCAGTTTAAACAGTGAAGCTTTCTTT	CASSLNSEAFF